This T cell receptor beta chain emerged from a study of cytomegalovirus exposure and HLA in healthy donors (dated by TCRdb to the late 2010s). As for the study more broadly: In an earlier analysis of fewer than 750 of the donors, around 300 Gb of sequence data and roughly 100 million unique TCR beta sequences from roughly 180 million T cells were reported. About 280 gigabases of sequencing data and 70 million to 100 million unique TCR sequences made up an early release that covered approximately 700 HLA-typed donors. Of the approximately 400 genotyped donors, roughly 85% fell in the genetic ancestry cluster associated with self-reported Caucasian donors. The study was designed to test whether signatures of past pathogen exposure could be identified by cataloging public T cell receptors. The study profiled the T cell repertoires of under 700 subjects by immunosequencing and related them to cytomegalovirus serostatus. A separate validation cohort of approximately 130 different subjects was used in addition to the 666-subject first cohort. High-throughput TCR immunosequencing, statistical association of individual TCRs with disease status, and machine learning were combined to predict cytomegalovirus infection status. A later analysis re-analyzed previously published TCR beta repertoires from 550 to 700 donors and added high-resolution HLA genotyping to study TCR occurrence patterns. Rather than drawing on any new phenotypic data, the later analysis identified candidate immune exposures from TCR beta sequences and the way those sequences occurred across donors. An earlier analysis of several hundred of the donors used high-throughput TCR beta sequencing to judge whether each TCR beta V gene segment behaved as functional or pseudogenic. Donor age, sex, ethnicity and CMV serostatus were collected together with the repertoire data. A later genetic analysis took genome-wide SNP genotypes for about 65% of the roughly 670 donors and used that subset as a discovery cohort. All discovery cohort repertoires had been generated on a single sequencing platform. HLA typing covered class I and class II loci at four-digit resolution. Typing coverage varied by locus: about 620-630 donors for A, B, C, DRB1 and DQB1; around 560 for DQA1; 600 to 610 for DPA1; approximately 450 for DPB1. Roughly 5 DR-DQ haplotypes were handled as single units for association and clustering, since linkage in the cohort was strong. Among approximately 370 genotyped donors of the cohort, an average of approximately 240,000 unique TCR beta nucleotide sequences was sequenced per donor, of which roughly 17% were non-productive.

Regarding this clone: Its antigen is currently not known. No per-base quality is available; no much larger clone lies one base away.

Receptor amplification or capture employed the immunoSEQ multiplex PCR assay. The multiplex PCR relied on a mix of 60 forward primers for TCR Vbeta segments and 13 reverse primers for TCR Jbeta segments. The CDR3 region of rearranged TCR beta genes was amplified from genomic DNA with a multiplex PCR assay. The amplified TCR beta libraries were sequenced on the Illumina HiSeq System as 87-base-pair reads. Turning to the authors' computational methods: In a later analysis, 70 million to 95 million unique TCR beta chains were counted across the 650 to 700 repertoires, and approximately 11 million of these chains were shared by at least two donors. Raw reads were error-corrected and collapsed into unique sequences with a nearest-neighbor algorithm that merged closely related sequences to remove PCR and sequencing errors. CDR3 sequences were aligned to IMGT reference sequences to assign V, D and J gene segments. Each retained sequence needed at least a six-nucleotide match to both a V gene segment and a J gene segment. A rearrangement counted as productive if the CDR3 had no stop codons and remained in frame with V and J, and every other rearrangement counted as non-productive. CDR3 was defined by IMGT convention, running from the second conserved V-encoded cysteine to the conserved J-encoded phenylalanine. In an earlier analysis of around 540 of the donors, sequences lacking an unambiguous match to a single V gene segment were excluded. An earlier analysis of several hundred of the donors called V segments functional above 56.7% productive rearrangements and segregating when the between-donor standard deviation exceeded 5%. A statistical classification framework was built to diagnose cytomegalovirus status from the catalog of TCR beta chain sequences. In a later analysis, TCR nucleotide sequences were compared against IMGT/GENE-DB human TR gene sequences so that V and J genes could be assigned. A later analysis assigned CDR3 sequences and most-parsimonious VDJ recombination scenarios with the TCRdist pipeline. In a later analysis, each TCR beta chain was defined by its CDR3 amino acid sequence together with its V-gene family, and reads lacking a unique V-gene family were excluded. To address suspected cross-contamination and a sequencing artifact, a later analysis removed over 500 highly shared, low-generation-probability nucleotide sequences. In a later analysis, a clonal expansion index for each public chain was calculated from normalized within-repertoire ranks of inferred template counts. A later analysis computed generation probabilities with a VDJ recombination model fitted to out-of-frame rearrangements, and checked the results against IGoR. In a later analysis, hypergeometric tests were used to score TCR-TCR, TCR-HLA and TCR-CMV co-occurrence, with a repertoire-size bias correction applied to TCR pairs. To estimate false discovery rates, a later analysis permuted the HLA or CMV assignments 20 times. In a later analysis, co-occurring TCRs were grouped using DBSCAN, and TCRdist sequence similarity was added for clustering within HLA-allele-positive subsets. For co-occurrence clustering, repertoires with fewer than 30,000 or more than 120,000 public chains were excluded, along with four to six repertoires with anomalous nucleotide sharing. Held by TCRdb, this immuneACCESS table contains in-frame sequences only and omits some clones. Under half of the omission traces to an unresolved V gene where checked; the cause of the rest is unknown. The V and J calls and clone size come from that table; D and trimming were worked out from the DNA. The sample yields about 180,000 clones; about 77% were counted once. The ten largest clones add up to under 2.5% of the sample.

Study-level results and caveats: Specific HLA alleles were associated with 15,000 to 20,000 TCR beta sequences at a false discovery rate of 0.05 in a later analysis. In a later genetic analysis, a missense DCLRE1C variant was associated with V-gene and J-gene trimming of TCR beta chains, and the association was replicated in an independent cohort. A total of 150 to 200 TCR beta chains were listed by the study as associated with cytomegalovirus. In a later analysis, HLA-associated TCR beta chains showed more clonal expansion and lower generation probabilities than non-associated chains that were equally common. Roughly uniform sequencing depth across donors was assumed in presence/absence analyses, although this assumption may not hold. For the cohort, immune exposure information was limited to CMV serostatus. In this cohort, only TCR beta chains were sequenced, and detectable features were limited by the absence of alpha or paired-chain data. A later analysis found that most CMV-associated TCR beta chains appeared HLA-restricted, with HLA associations seemingly driven largely by CMV exposure. Linkage disequilibrium might explain the correlated functional status among segregating V segments, but an unknown experimental factor could not be ruled out. In vitro tests confirmed that a few of the cytomegalovirus-associated TCR beta chains recognize cytomegalovirus antigens. The 87-base-pair reads could not distinguish some IMGT-functional V segments, including TRBV6-2 and TRBV6-3, so those segments were excluded. A later genetic analysis reported fewer N-insertions in productive TCRs among donors in an Asian-associated ancestry cluster than the approximately 670-donor mean. When HLA alleles, especially DR and DQ, strongly co-occurred, TCR associations were difficult to assign to individual alleles. Most TCR sequences were observed very rarely across donors, whereas some public TCRs were present in many individuals. According to the authors, the approach could potentially be generalized to other disease states and immunological phenotypes. A cluster of highly shared sequence variants was judged likely to represent a technical artifact of the sequencing pipeline. The classifier was reported to diagnose cytomegalovirus status with high specificity and sensitivity in both the original cohort and the validation cohort. In an earlier analysis of some 540 of the donors, most TCR beta V segments appeared in productive rearrangements about 90% or about 30% of the time, broadly matching IMGT annotations. According to a later analysis, TCR association rates differed among HLA loci, with DRB1 alleles showing the most associated TCRs and HLA-C alleles showing the fewest. In a later analysis, several top co-occurrence clusters were reported to appear linked to parvovirus B19, influenza, CMV and Epstein-Barr virus. Because HLA typing was missing for some donors at each locus, association tests included only the typed subset. Seventeen rarely observed V segments, including chromosome 9 orphons, were excluded from the earlier analysis of several hundred of the donors because counts were too low. A further reported finding was that TCR beta sequences accurately predicted the HLA-A and HLA-B alleles for most subjects in the first cohort.

From cysteine to phenylalanine, the CDR3 is 12 amino acids long. Of the read, only the CDR3 DNA is kept; its 36 bases are in frame from base 1. The germline V gene encodes CDR1 SGHKS and CDR2 YYEKEE (reference sequence). V loses 1 base, J loses 4 bases, and the germline ends lie 6 bases apart. The cohort comprised some 700 healthy bone marrow donors. At the time of sampling, every cohort member was nominally healthy, though immune exposures that went unrecorded were likely present. The donor tested CMV seropositive and was one of the 289 seropositive cohort members. Every donor gave a peripheral blood sample, and the peripheral blood mononuclear cells from that sample were used for TCR beta sequencing. The Qiagen DNeasy Blood Extraction Kit was used to extract genomic DNA from the blood cell samples.

What was sequenced was PBMCs. The sequence joins TRBV5-5 to TRBJ2-7; 5 matching bases give a weak D call of TRBD2. The source is a woman in her twenties or thirties in good health and CMV-seropositive. The CDR3 protein is CASSLSGYEQYF. The nucleotides are TGTGCCAGCAGCTTGTCGGGATACGAGCAGTACTTC.